The sequence of this T cell receptor (beta chain) was determined in a study of blood T cell repertoires in COVID-19. Seattle cases were enrolled at active infection and followed longitudinally. Germline V CDR1 and CDR2: SEHNR, FQNEAQ (reference sequence). With 1 base removed from V and 9 bases from J, the gap between germline ends came to 6 bases. The CDR3 totals 12 residues. TCRdb keeps only in-frame clones here, not all; method: immunoSEQ multiplex PCR. In the table there are approximately 500,000 clones, 89% of which are singletons. Sequencing was carried out using peripheral blood. This clonotype was sampled from a man younger than 35 with COVID-19, enrolled during active disease. The chain carries TRBV7-9 and TRBJ2-2; possibly TRBD1 for D (5 bases). This chain's CDR3 is CASSLGGRELFF. DNA for the CDR3: TGTGCCAGCAGCTTAGGGGGCCGGGAGCTGTTTTTT.